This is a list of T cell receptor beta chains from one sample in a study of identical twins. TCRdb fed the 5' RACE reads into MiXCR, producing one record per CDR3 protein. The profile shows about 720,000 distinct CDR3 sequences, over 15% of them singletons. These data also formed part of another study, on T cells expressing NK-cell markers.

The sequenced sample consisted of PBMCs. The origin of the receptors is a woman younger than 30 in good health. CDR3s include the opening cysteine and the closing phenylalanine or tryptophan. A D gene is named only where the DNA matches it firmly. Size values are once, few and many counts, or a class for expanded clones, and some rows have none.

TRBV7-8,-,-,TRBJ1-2,CASSLSGGGGYYGYTF,TGTGCCAGCAGCTTATCAGGAGGAGGGGGGTATTATGGCTACACCTTC
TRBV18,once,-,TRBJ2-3,CASSPPGRATDTQYF,TGTGCCAGCTCACCACCGGGCAGGGCCACAGATACGCAGTATTTT
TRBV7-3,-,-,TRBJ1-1,CASSLSGRHTEAFF,TGTGCCAGCAGCTTAAGCGGCAGACACACTGAAGCTTTCTTT
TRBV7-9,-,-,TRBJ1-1,CASSLSRGVLTEAFF,TGTGCCAGCAGCTTAAGCAGGGGAGTCCTCACTGAAGCTTTCTTT
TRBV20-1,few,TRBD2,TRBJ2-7,CSAMGASGMASSYEQYF,TGCAGTGCTATGGGGGCTAGCGGGATGGCGAGCTCCTACGAGCAGTACTTC
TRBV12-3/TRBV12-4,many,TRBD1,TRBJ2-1,CASSPGQGSYNEQFF,TGTGCCAGCAGTCCCGGACAGGGTTCCTACAATGAGCAGTTCTTC
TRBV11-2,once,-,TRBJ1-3,CASSGLSENTIYF,TGTGCCAGCAGCGGACTCTCCGAGAACACCATATATTTT
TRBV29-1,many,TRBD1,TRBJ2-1,CSGHRGQNEQFF,TGCAGCGGACACAGGGGGCAAAATGAGCAGTTCTTC
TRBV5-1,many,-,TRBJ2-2,CASSLKQGSTGELFF,TGCGCCAGCAGCTTGAAACAGGGCAGCACCGGGGAGCTGTTTTTT
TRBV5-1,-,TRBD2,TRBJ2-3,CASESGGAGDTQYF,TGCGCCAGTGAAAGCGGGGGGGCTGGAGATACGCAGTATTTT
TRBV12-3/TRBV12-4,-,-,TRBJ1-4,CASSGSGSVEKLFF,TGTGCCAGCAGTGGGTCAGGTTCGGTTGAAAAACTGTTTTTT
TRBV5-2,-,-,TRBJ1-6,CASKPNSYNSPLHF,TGTGCCAGCAAACCTAACTCCTATAATTCACCCCTCCACTTT
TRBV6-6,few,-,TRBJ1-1,CASRPPGNTEAFF,TGTGCCAGCAGGCCGCCCGGAAACACTGAAGCTTTCTTT
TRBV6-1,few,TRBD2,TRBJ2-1,CASRRGVLSYNEQFF,TGTGCCAGCCGCCGGGGGGTTCTCTCCTACAATGAGCAGTTCTTC
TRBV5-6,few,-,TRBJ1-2,CASSGRRNWNYGYTF,TGTGCCAGCAGCGGACGGAGGAATTGGAACTATGGCTACACCTTC
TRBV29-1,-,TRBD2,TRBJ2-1,CRVYERGLGGNEQFF,TGCAGAGTTTACGAGCGGGGGCTGGGAGGCAATGAGCAGTTCTTC
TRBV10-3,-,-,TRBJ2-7,CAIGLGTHYEQYF,TGTGCCATTGGGCTCGGGACTCACTACGAGCAGTACTTC
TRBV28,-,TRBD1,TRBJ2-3,CASRQGLADTQYF,TGTGCCAGCAGACAGGGGTTAGCCGATACGCAGTATTTT
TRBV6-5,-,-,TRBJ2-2,CASSYIQPNTGELFF,TGTGCCAGCAGTTATATACAGCCAAACACCGGGGAGCTGTTTTTT
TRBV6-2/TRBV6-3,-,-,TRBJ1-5,CASSYHREDQPQHF,TGTGCCAGCAGTTACCACAGGGAAGATCAGCCCCAGCATTTT
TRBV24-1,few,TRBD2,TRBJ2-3,CATSDRTSGSTDTQYF,TGTGCCACCAGTGACCGCACTAGCGGTTCCACAGATACGCAGTATTTT
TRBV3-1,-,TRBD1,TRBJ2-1,CASSQFGTGGDEQFF,TGTGCCAGCAGCCAATTTGGGACAGGGGGCGATGAGCAGTTCTTC
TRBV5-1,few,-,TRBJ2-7,CASSLVESSEQYF,TGCGCCAGCAGCTTGGTGGAGAGTTCCGAGCAGTACTTC
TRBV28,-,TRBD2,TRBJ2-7,CATVSGLTTYEQYF,TGTGCGACCGTATCGGGACTAACGACCTACGAGCAGTACTTC
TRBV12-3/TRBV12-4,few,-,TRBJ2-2,CASSFLVGELFF,TGTGCCAGCAGTTTTTTAGTCGGGGAGCTGTTTTTT
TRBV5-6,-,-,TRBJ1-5,CASSLVGQSVQPQHF,TGTGCCAGCAGCTTGGTTGGCCAATCGGTTCAGCCCCAGCATTTT
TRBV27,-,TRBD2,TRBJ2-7,CASSLAGLAHEQYF,TGTGCCAGCAGTTTGGCCGGACTAGCCCACGAGCAGTACTTC
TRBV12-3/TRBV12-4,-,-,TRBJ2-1,CASSWVSGEQFF,TGTGCCAGCAGTTGGGTCAGCGGTGAGCAGTTCTTC
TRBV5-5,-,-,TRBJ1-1,CASSLRRDFAEAFF,TGTGCCAGCAGCTTGAGGAGGGATTTTGCTGAAGCTTTCTTT
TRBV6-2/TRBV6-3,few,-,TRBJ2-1,CASSYEDRPFNEQFF,TGTGCCAGCAGTTACGAGGACAGACCCTTTAATGAGCAGTTCTTC
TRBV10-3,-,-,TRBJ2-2,CAISEGRSLTGELFF,TGTGCCATCAGTGAGGGCCGGAGCCTGACCGGGGAGCTGTTTTTT
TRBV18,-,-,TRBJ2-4,CASSPAAGKNIQYF,TGTGCCAGCTCACCGGCTGCGGGGAAAAACATTCAGTACTTC
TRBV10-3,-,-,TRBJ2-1,CAISEFGARNNNEQFF,TGTGCCATCAGTGAGTTTGGGGCTAGAAACAACAATGAGCAGTTCTTC
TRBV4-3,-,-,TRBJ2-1,CASSLGRSYGEQFF,TGCGCCAGCAGCCTGGGTCGGTCTTATGGTGAGCAGTTCTTC
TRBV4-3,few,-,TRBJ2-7,CASSQAIAGGRPTRIYEQYF,TGCGCCAGCAGCCAAGCTATTGCTGGGGGACGACCGACCCGTATCTACGAGCAGTACTTC
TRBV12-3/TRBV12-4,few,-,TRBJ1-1,CASTFGSGWLLLHTEAFF,TGTGCCAGCACCTTCGGAAGTGGTTGGCTTCTTTTGCACACTGAAGCTTTCTTT
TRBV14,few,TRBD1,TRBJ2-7,CASSIFTGQGRSGGSYEQYF,TGTGCCAGCAGCATTTTCACGGGACAGGGGAGGAGTGGCGGGAGCTACGAGCAGTACTTC
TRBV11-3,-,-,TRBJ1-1,CASSLDPYSGEAFF,TGTGCCAGCAGCTTAGATCCCTACTCTGGTGAAGCTTTCTTT
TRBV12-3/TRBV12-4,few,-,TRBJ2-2,CASSYHRANTGELFF,TGTGCCAGCAGTTACCACAGGGCGAACACCGGGGAGCTGTTTTTT
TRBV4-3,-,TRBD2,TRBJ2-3,CASSLISGKFTDTQYF,TGCGCCAGCAGTCTTATTAGCGGGAAGTTCACAGATACGCAGTATTTT
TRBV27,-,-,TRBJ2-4,CASSFEFGNIQYF,TGTGCCAGCAGTTTCGAGTTTGGAAACATTCAGTACTTC
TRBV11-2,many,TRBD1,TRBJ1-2,CASSLDRAYGYTF,TGTGCCAGCAGCTTGGACAGGGCATATGGCTACACCTTC
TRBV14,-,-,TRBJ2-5,CASSRYLRETQYF,TGTGCCAGCAGCCGATACTTACGGGAGACCCAGTACTTC
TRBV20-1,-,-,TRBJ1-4,CSARDPGGGKLFF,TGCAGTGCTAGAGATCCGGGGGGAGGAAAACTGTTTTTT
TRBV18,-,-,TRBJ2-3,CASSPPGLLSVDTQYF,TGTGCCAGCTCACCACCGGGACTCCTTTCGGTAGATACGCAGTATTTT
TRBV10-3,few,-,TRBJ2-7,CAYGGISYEQYF,TGTGCGTATGGCGGGATCTCCTACGAGCAGTACTTC